The entry below describes one T cell receptor (beta chain). No antigen is known for it. Extracted RNA was reverse transcribed into cDNA, the sequencing template. Method: immunoSEQ multiplex PCR; TCRdb's copy keeps in-frame clones and lacks some. The sample contains over 85,000 clones, more than 55% of which appear only once. The sample is drawn from a study of CD8+ T cells in alopecia areata. Regarding the study as a whole: Sequencing of scalp samples also captures resident alphabeta T cells of normal skin. While tofacitinib was given, many expanded lesional clones persisted in scalp and blood.

Treatment noted: oral pan-JAK inhibitor, 5-10 mg twice daily. Collection of lesional scalp punch biopsies and peripheral blood was performed in alopecia areata patients. The source is a human donor with alopecia areata. The sequences come from CD8+ T cells sorted from blood, collected at week 4, from a patient treated with tofacitinib.

For the CDR3, the DNA is TGTGCCAGCAGTGGAATAGTGGGAGGGGGCGACGGCACAGATACGCAGTATTTT. It specifies CASSGIVGGGDGTDTQYF. The chain joins TRBV2 to TRBJ2-3; either TRBD1 or TRBD2 may supply D (7 bases each). Germline V lookup: CDR1 SNHLY, CDR2 FYNNEI. With 4 bases removed from V and 1 base from J, the gap between germline ends came to 21 bases. The CDR3 has 18 residues.